The 23 T cell receptor beta chains presented below share a single source sample, sequenced in a study of T cell repertoires in cytomegalovirus infection. TCRdb independently ran MiXCR on the reads; one entry per CDR3 protein. The table lists 550,000 to 700,000 distinct CDR3 sequences, almost 40% of them singletons. Their target antigens are unknown. The sample was cultured PBMCs, taken from culture after CMV antigen stimulation. The receptors derive from a human donor in good health (CMV status not recorded). Some clones in this sample may be carry-over from other donors' samples.

The chain links TRBV12-3 or TRBV12-4 to TRBJ1-6, with unresolved D. V was pared by 8 bases and J by 5 bases, with 7 bases between. The CDR3 is 12 amino acids. DNA for the CDR3: TGTGCCAGCGGGCAGCATAATTCACCCCTCCACTTT. This sequence encodes CASGQHNSPLHF.

This clonotype was observed a handful of times. This sequence joins TRBV2 and TRBJ2-7; D possibly matches TRBD1 or TRBD2 (6 bases each). CDR1 and CDR2 (germline): SNHLY, FYNNEI. The length of the CDR3 is 14 residues. Deletions cut 5 bases from V and 2 bases from J, with 13 bases between. The CDR3 DNA sequence: TGTGCCAGCAGTCGATACAGGGAGGCCTACGAGCAGTACTTC. Encoded protein: CASSRYREAYEQYF.

The table lists this clonotype with a few counts. CDR3 in amino acids: CASSPPGGENSPLHF. CDR3 nucleotides: TGTGCCAGCTCACCACCGGGGGGAGAGAATTCACCCCTCCACTTT. The gene calls are TRBV18 and TRBJ1-6; D possibly corresponds to TRBD1 (5 bases). Germline assignment: CDR1 KGHSH and CDR2 LQKENI. Trimming removed 0 bases at V and 7 bases at J, with 10 bases between. This CDR3 has 15 amino acids.

This clonotype showed up just a few times. This chain joins TRBV2 and TRBJ2-5, with 10 nucleotides matching TRBD2. CDR1 SNHLY and CDR2 FYNNEI come from the germline V gene. CDR3 length equals 15 residues. V trimming: 7 bases; J trimming: 4 bases; junction bases outside the gene matches: 9. This CDR3 reads CASTGGASGRETQYF. For the CDR3, the DNA is TGTGCCAGCACTGGGGGGGCTAGCGGGAGAGAGACCCAGTACTTC.

This clonotype was recorded many times. Mismatch with germline at one junction end may stem from a read error. The genes are TRBV7-2 and TRBJ2-3; 8 bases match TRBD2. The CDR3 has 16 residues. From germline, CDR1 is SGHTA and CDR2 FQGNSA. CDR3 in amino acids: CASSLAGGTSTDTQYF. The CDR3, as DNA: TGTGCCAGCAGCCTAGCGGGTGGCACTAGCACAGATACGCAGTATTTT.

There are a few counts of this clonotype. V is TRBV10-2 and J is TRBJ1-1; weak D call: TRBD1 (5 bases). CDR3 length: 13 residues. V lost 5 bases and J lost 3, with 10 bases in between. Germline CDR1 and CDR2: WSHSY and SAAADI. DNA for the CDR3: TGCGCCAGCAGTCGGGGGTGGGACACTGAAGCTTTCTTT. This translates into CASSRGWDTEAFF.

The genes are TRBV10-3 and TRBJ1-5, with D perhaps matching TRBD1 (5 bases). Germline CDR1 is ENHRY and CDR2 is SYGVKD. This CDR3 is built from 14 residues. V lost 4 bases, J lost 0 bases, and 7 bases lay in between. This chain's CDR3 is CAISGGASNQPQHF. The DNA for the CDR3 is TGTGCCATCAGTGGAGGGGCTAGCAATCAGCCCCAGCATTTT.

This clonotype was observed many times. The chain joins TRBV7-2 to TRBJ1-5; tentative D call: TRBD1 (5 bases). The germline V and J ends were trimmed by 1 base and 9 bases, with 10 bases remaining between them. The CDR3 length is 13 residues. Germline values: CDR1 SGHTA, CDR2 FQGNSA. The CDR3 DNA reads TGTGCCAGCAGCTTAGGGGGACTGGGGCCCCAGCATTTT. This sequence encodes CASSLGGLGPQHF.

The rearrangement joins TRBV11-2 to TRBJ2-1; D is perhaps TRBD1 (6 bases). The CDR3 has 15 residues. The germline V and J ends were trimmed by 5 bases and 8 bases, with 19 bases remaining between them. In germline, CDR1 is SGHAT, CDR2 FQNNGV. The CDR3 DNA follows: TGTGCCAGCAGCAAGGGACAAGGAGGTTTAGATGAGCAGTTCTTC. Translation gives CASSKGQGGLDEQFF.

This clonotype came up a few times. The chain uses TRBV7-2 and TRBJ1-2; the D gene is possibly TRBD1 (5 bases). CDR1 is SGHTA and CDR2 is FQGNSA in the germline V gene. V was pared by 3 bases and J by 2 bases, with 10 bases between. The CDR3 length is 14 residues. The CDR3 DNA sequence: TGTGCCAGCAGCTTGGGGACCGAGAACTATGGCTACACCTTC. It yields the protein CASSLGTENYGYTF.

This clonotype has more than one count but fewer than ten. This sequence joins TRBV28 and TRBJ2-7; 9 bases align to TRBD1. The V segment lost 4 bases and the J segment 6 bases; nucleotides outside the gene matches: 10. The CDR3 runs to 15 residues. Per germline, CDR1 MDHEN and CDR2 SYDVKM. The CDR3 DNA follows: TGTGCCAGCAGTTACCGGGACAGGGTTTCGGGCGAGCAGTACTTC. Translated: CASSYRDRVSGEQYF.

This clonotype has only a few counts. CDR3 sequence reads: CASSLSQARMNTEAFF. The CDR3, as DNA: TGTGCCAGCAGCTTATCCCAGGCACGTATGAACACTGAAGCTTTCTTT. The chain is built from TRBV7-6 and TRBJ1-1; D unresolved. Germline-derived CDR1 and CDR2 are SGHVS and FNYEAQ. Between the trimmed V and J ends, which lost 2 bases and 0 bases, there was a span of 13 bases. This CDR3 has 16 residues.

The chain recombines TRBV7-2 with TRBJ1-3; the D is unclear. V lost 2 bases and J 2 bases, leaving 13 bases between the germline ends. CDR3 length: 16 residues. Germline V gene sequence: CDR1 SGHTA, CDR2 FQGNSA. The chain's CDR3 is CASSLSPFTAGNTIYF. In DNA form, the CDR3 reads TGTGCCAGCAGCTTATCTCCATTTACCGCTGGAAACACCATATATTTT.

The V and J genes are TRBV4-1 and TRBJ1-5, with D unclear. Trimming removed 1 base from V and 4 bases from J, with 8 bases in between. Germline V gives CDR1 MGHRA, CDR2 YSYEKL. The CDR3 loop spans 14 amino acids. CDR3 protein: CASSQGQLNQPQHF. The CDR3, as DNA: TGCGCCAGCAGCCAAGGGCAGCTAAATCAGCCCCAGCATTTT.

In DNA, the CDR3 is TGTGCCAGCAGCCCCCTGGGAGCGGGGGGGCTAGTGACCCAGTACTTC. Amino acids: CASSPLGAGGLVTQYF. The chain combines TRBV7-2 with TRBJ2-5; 10 positions agree with TRBD2. Per the germline V gene, CDR1 is SGHTA and CDR2 is FQGNSA. V gave up 5 bases and J gave up 7 bases; unmatched junction bases: 13. CDR3 length: 16 residues.

The genes are TRBV11-2 and TRBJ1-4; D is unresolved. Germline V CDR1 and CDR2: SGHAT, FQNNGV. Trimming cost V 5 bases and J 12 bases, with 13 bases left between them. This CDR3 has 12 residues. The CDR3 sequence is CASSRTPEELFF. CDR3 bases: TGTGCCAGCAGCCGGACGCCTGAGGAACTGTTTTTT.

This clonotype showed up many times. This sequence joins TRBV7-2 and TRBJ1-2; the match to TRBD1 covers 8 bases. This CDR3 has 15 residues. CDR1 and CDR2 (germline): SGHTA, FQGNSA. After removal of 0 bases from V and 3 bases from J, the junction contained 3 bases not matched to a gene. The CDR3 spells CASSLATGGDYGYTF. In DNA form, the CDR3 reads TGTGCCAGCAGCTTAGCCACAGGGGGAGACTATGGCTACACCTTC. Looking up the rest from reference TRBV7-2 and TRBJ1-2 gives the full variable domain: GAGVSQSPSNKVTEKGKDVELRCDPISGHTALYWYRQSLGQGLEFLIYFQGNSAPDKSGLPSDRFSAERTGGSVSTLTIQRTQQEDSAVYLCASSLATGGDYGYTFGSGTRLTVV.

This clonotype showed up just a few times. J is TRBJ2-5 and V is TRBV20-1, with D possibly TRBD2 on 5 matching bases. The CDR3 spans 15 residues. Trimming took off 0 bases at V and 0 bases at J, with 11 bases between the two ends. The germline V gene encodes CDR1 DFQATT and CDR2 SNEGSKA (reference sequence). CDR3 nucleotides: TGCAGTGCTAGAGATCGGCGGGCGTACCAAGAGACCCAGTACTTC. Translating it yields CSARDRRAYQETQYF.

This clonotype was detected only a few times. The V call is TRBV28, the J call TRBJ1-3; tentatively, D is TRBD1 (6 bases). Germline V lookup: CDR1 MDHEN, CDR2 SYDVKM. The CDR3 is 18 amino acids. V dropped 5 bases and J dropped 3 bases, with 23 bases sitting between them. The CDR3 sequence is CASSPVLPGGAGGNTIYF. The DNA of the CDR3 is TGTGCCAGCAGTCCTGTACTCCCCGGGGGCGCGGGTGGAAACACCATATATTTT. Filled out from reference TRBV28 and TRBJ1-3, the complete variable domain reads DVKVTQSSRYLVKRTGEKVFLECVQDMDHENMFWYRQDPGLGLRLIYFSYDVKMKEKGDIPEGYSVSREKKERFSLILESASTNQTSMYLCASSPVLPGGAGGNTIYFGEGSWLTVV.

The chain combines TRBV11-2 with TRBJ2-7; D perhaps matches TRBD1 (6 bases). The CDR3 sequence is 14 residues long. CDR1 and CDR2 (germline): SGHAT, FQNNGV. V was trimmed by 2 bases and J by 7 bases, leaving 15 bases between them. CDR3 DNA: TGTGCCAGCAGCTTATTAACAGGGAGAGGGGAGCAGTACTTC. Its protein product is CASSLLTGRGEQYF.

This rearrangement joins TRBV12-3 or TRBV12-4 to TRBJ1-2; no definite D call. This CDR3 spans 13 amino acids. The V and J ends lost 6 bases and 4 bases respectively, with 12 bases between them. The CDR3 is CASSSTLRYGYTF. Here the CDR3 DNA reads TGTGCCAGCAGCAGTACCTTACGCTATGGCTACACCTTC.

The chain uses TRBV7-8 and TRBJ1-2; a weak D match, TRBD1 (5 bases). The CDR3 length is 16 residues. The V and J ends lost 5 bases and 8 bases respectively, with 24 bases between them. In germline, CDR1 is SGHVS, CDR2 FQNEAQ. The CDR3 sequence: CASSLNPIGAPGGYTF. CDR3 bases: TGTGCCAGCAGCCTAAACCCCATAGGGGCCCCCGGAGGCTACACCTTC.

This clonotype occurred a few times. The V and J genes are TRBV7-2 and TRBJ1-2; weak D call: TRBD1 (6 bases). There are 14 residues in the CDR3. V was cut by 4 bases and J by 7 bases, with 16 bases left in between. Germline CDR1 reads SGHTA; CDR2 reads FQGNSA. The CDR3 sequence is CASSSTQGRVGYTF. CDR3 bases: TGTGCCAGCAGCTCAACGCAGGGGCGTGTTGGCTACACCTTC.